One TCR beta chain is described in this entry. As processed by the authors: Cell counts per sample came from amplifying reference gene primers. TCRdb's copy holds only in-frame clones and misses some; the assay was immunoSEQ multiplex PCR. The DNA gave D and trimming, while V, J and clone size come from that table. The sample lists about 20,000 clones, 91% occurring once. This entry is derived from a study of blood T cell repertoires in COVID-19. Study overall: Some COVID-19 samples were acute and others convalescent; all came from the United States, Italy and Spain. T cells, B-cell-depleted T cells, or PBMCs supplied cDNA or gDNA.

Germline V CDR1 and CDR2: LNHDA, SQIVND (reference sequence). V lost 1 base, J lost 4 bases, and 8 bases lay in between. The CDR3 extends over 14 amino acids. This sequence was found in a man aged 65-85 years with active COVID-19. The sequenced material came from peripheral blood. This chain uses TRBV19 with TRBJ2-1, with a tentative D call TRBD1 (5 bases). The CDR3 protein is CASSIGDSYNEQFF. The CDR3 DNA follows: TGTGCCAGTAGTATAGGCGACAGTTACAATGAGCAGTTCTTC.